This entry is about one TCR beta chain. The CDR3 contains 16 residues. The V gene end was trimmed by 6 bases and the J gene end by 0 bases; junction bases not matched to a gene: 9. CDR1 is MNHEY and CDR2 is SMNVEV in the germline V gene (reference sequence). This entry comes from a study of blood T cell repertoires in COVID-19. Study in general: Donors in the United States, Italy and Spain gave samples during acute or convalescent COVID-19. PBMCs, B-cell-depleted T cells, or T cells provided the cDNA or gDNA that made up the material.

As handled by the study authors: Reference gene primer amplification in the assay estimated nucleated cell counts. TCRdb's table, derived via immunoSEQ multiplex PCR, lists solely in-frame clones and lacks some. The V and J calls and the clone size are those of that table, but D and trimming were determined from the DNA. The table shows approximately 110,000 clones, with 90% occurring only once. The sample taken for sequencing was peripheral blood. The J gene is TRBJ2-7, the V gene TRBV27; 9 bases match TRBD1. The TCR sequence derives from a human donor in a cohort sampled during active COVID-19. The CDR3 spells CASSSTGGKYSYEQYF. The CDR3 DNA is TGTGCCAGCAGCTCCACAGGGGGCAAATACTCCTACGAGCAGTACTTC.